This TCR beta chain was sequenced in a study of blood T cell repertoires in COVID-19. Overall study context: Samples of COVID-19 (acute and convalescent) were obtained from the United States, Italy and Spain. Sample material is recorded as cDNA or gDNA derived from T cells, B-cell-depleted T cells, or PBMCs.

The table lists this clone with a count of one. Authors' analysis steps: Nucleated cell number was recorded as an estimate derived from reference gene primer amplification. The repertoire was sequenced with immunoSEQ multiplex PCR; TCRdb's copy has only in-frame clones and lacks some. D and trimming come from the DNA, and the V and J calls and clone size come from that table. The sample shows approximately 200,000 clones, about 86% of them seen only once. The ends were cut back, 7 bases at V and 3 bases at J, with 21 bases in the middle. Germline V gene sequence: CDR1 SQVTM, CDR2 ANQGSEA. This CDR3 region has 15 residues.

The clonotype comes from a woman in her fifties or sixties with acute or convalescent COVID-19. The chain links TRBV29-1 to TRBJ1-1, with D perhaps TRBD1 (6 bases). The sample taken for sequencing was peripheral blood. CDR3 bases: TGCAGCGGGAGACTGGGGGCCTCGAGACACACTGAAGCTTTCTTT. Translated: CSGRLGASRHTEAFF.